Presented here are 8 T cell receptor beta chains from one specimen sequenced in a study of metastatic and nonmetastatic thyroid tumors. Nobody among the patients had been given any treatment before thyroid surgery. TCRdb re-analyzed the PCR reads using MiXCR. This table has around 34,000 clones, about 15% appearing once. Sequenced: blood. These receptors all stem from a male donor with papillary thyroid cancer or a benign thyroid nodule (not recorded which). Some clones in this sample may be carry-over from other donors' samples.

This clone occurred many times. This rearrangement joins TRBV5-1 to TRBJ2-1, with 9 bases aligning to TRBD2. V dropped 2 bases and J dropped 7; count of bases not matched to a gene: 7. CDR3 length: 15 residues. From germline, CDR1 is SGHRS and CDR2 YFSETQ. CDR3 nucleotide sequence: TGCGCCAGCAGCTTCCCTAGCGGGATTAGAAATGAGCAGTTCTTC. It yields the protein CASSFPSGIRNEQFF.

This clone showed up many times. The genes are TRBV5-4 and TRBJ1-2; D is undetermined. The CDR3 covers 15 residues. Germline values: CDR1 SGHNT, CDR2 YYREEE (reference sequence). Trimming left V 4 bases short and J 4 bases short, with 17 bases between. CDR3 nucleotide sequence: TGTGCCAGCAGCGCCTACGACCGGGCCCTCTATGGCTACACCTTC. It translates to CASSAYDRALYGYTF.

This clone was picked up many times. The V gene is TRBV2, the J gene TRBJ1-4; 9 bases map to TRBD1. With V trimmed by 7 bases and J by 8 bases, 14 bases remained unmatched. Per germline, CDR1 SNHLY and CDR2 FYNNEI. The CDR3 covers 16 residues. The chain's CDR3 is CASNPGTGNFGEKLFF. DNA of the CDR3: TGTGCCAGCAATCCCGGGACAGGGAATTTTGGCGAAAAACTGTTTTTT.

This clone has a count of ten or more. The V and J genes are TRBV7-3 and TRBJ2-2; 14 positions match TRBD2. This CDR3 contains 15 residues. V was pared by 5 bases and J by 9 bases, with 5 bases of the junction left unmatched. Germline V lookup: CDR1 SGHTA, CDR2 FQGTGA. CDR3 nucleotide sequence: TGTGCCAGCAGCCAGGGACTAGCGGGAGTCCGGGAGCTGTTTTTT. Translated: CASSQGLAGVRELFF.

This clone was detected ten times or more. V and J are TRBV12-3 or TRBV12-4 and TRBJ1-1; D unresolved. CDR3 length: 13 residues. V was pared by 8 bases and J by 0 bases, with 10 bases between. CDR3 amino acids: CASGRGLNTEAFF. The CDR3 region has the DNA TGTGCCAGCGGGCGAGGTTTGAACACTGAAGCTTTCTTT.

This clone appeared many times. This chain joins TRBV3-1 and TRBJ2-3, with D hard to call. Germline V gene data show CDR1 as LGHDT and CDR2 as YNNKEL (reference sequence). The CDR3 length is 14 residues. V was trimmed by 0 bases and J by 7 bases, leaving 11 bases between them. In nucleotides, the CDR3 is TGTGCCAGCAGCCAAGATCTATTCGCTAATACGCAGTATTTT. Translation: CASSQDLFANTQYF.

V and J are TRBV6-1 and TRBJ1-5; D uncertain. The V end lost 3 bases, the J end lost 4 bases, and 13 bases lay between the germline ends. The CDR3 loop spans 15 amino acids. Germline values: CDR1 MNHNS, CDR2 SASEGT. CDR3 protein: CASSEGFTGNQPQHF. DNA for the CDR3: TGTGCCAGCAGTGAGGGGTTTACGGGAAATCAGCCCCAGCATTTT.

This clone was detected ten times or more. The chain uses TRBV4-1 and TRBJ1-2; D call uncertain. Germline V gene lookup returns CDR1 MGHRA and CDR2 YSYEKL. This CDR3 is 16 amino acids long. Trimming took 0 bases from V and 4 from J, leaving 15 bases between them. The CDR3 protein is CASSQDFLQDSYGYTF. The CDR3 DNA reads as TGCGCCAGCAGCCAAGATTTCCTTCAAGACTCCTATGGCTACACCTTC.